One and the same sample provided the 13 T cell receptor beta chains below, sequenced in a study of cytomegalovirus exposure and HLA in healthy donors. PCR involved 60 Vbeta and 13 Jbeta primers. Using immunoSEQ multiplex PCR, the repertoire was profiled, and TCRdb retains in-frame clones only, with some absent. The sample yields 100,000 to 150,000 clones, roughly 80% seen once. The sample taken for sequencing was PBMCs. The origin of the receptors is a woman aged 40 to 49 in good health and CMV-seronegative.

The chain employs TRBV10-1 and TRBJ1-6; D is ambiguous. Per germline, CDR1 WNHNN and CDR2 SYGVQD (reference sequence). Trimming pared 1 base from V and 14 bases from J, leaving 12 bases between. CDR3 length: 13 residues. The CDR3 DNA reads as TGCGCCAGCAGTGAGTTTCGGGTATTGTCCCTCCACTTT. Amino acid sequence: CASSEFRVLSLHF.

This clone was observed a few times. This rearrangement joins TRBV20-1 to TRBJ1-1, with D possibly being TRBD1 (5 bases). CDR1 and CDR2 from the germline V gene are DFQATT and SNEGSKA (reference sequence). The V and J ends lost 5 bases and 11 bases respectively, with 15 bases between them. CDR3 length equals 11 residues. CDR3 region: CSAPALGGAFF. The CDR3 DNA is TGCAGTGCTCCTGCCTTGGGGGGGGCTTTCTTT.

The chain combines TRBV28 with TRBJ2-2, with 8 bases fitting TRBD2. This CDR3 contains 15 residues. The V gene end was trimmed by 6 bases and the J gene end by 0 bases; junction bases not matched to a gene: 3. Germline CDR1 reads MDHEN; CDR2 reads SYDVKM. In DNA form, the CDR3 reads TGTGCCAGCAGAATAGCGGGGTCGAACACCGGGGAGCTGTTTTTT. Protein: CASRIAGSNTGELFF.

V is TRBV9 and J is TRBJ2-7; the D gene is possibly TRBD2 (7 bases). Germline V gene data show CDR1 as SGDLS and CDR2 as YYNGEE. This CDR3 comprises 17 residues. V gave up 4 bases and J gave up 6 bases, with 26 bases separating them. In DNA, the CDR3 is TGTGCCAGCAGCCCCCTGGGGGGGCCCCGAGACCTCGTCGAGCAGTACTTC. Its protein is CASSPLGGPRDLVEQYF.

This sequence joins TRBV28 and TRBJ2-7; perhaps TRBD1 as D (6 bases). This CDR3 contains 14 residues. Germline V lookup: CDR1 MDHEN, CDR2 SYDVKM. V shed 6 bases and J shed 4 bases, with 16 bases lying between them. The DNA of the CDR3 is TGTGCCAGCAGCCTGACAGGAAGCCTGTACGAGCAGTACTTC. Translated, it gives CASSLTGSLYEQYF. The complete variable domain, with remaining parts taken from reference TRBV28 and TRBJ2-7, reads DVKVTQSSRYLVKRTGEKVFLECVQDMDHENMFWYRQDPGLGLRLIYFSYDVKMKEKGDIPEGYSVSREKKERFSLILESASTNQTSMYLCASSLTGSLYEQYFGPGTRLTVT.

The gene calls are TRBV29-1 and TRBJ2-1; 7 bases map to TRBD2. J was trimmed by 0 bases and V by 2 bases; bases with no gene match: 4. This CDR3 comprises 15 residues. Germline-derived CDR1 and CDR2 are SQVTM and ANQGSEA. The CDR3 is CSVEWRESSYNEQFF. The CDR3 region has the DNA TGCAGCGTTGAATGGCGGGAGAGCTCCTACAATGAGCAGTTCTTC.

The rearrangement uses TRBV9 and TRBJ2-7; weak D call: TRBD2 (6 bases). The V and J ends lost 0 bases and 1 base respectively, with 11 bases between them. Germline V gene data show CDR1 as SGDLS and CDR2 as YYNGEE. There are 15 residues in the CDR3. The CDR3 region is CASSVAGAKSYEQYF. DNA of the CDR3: TGTGCCAGCAGCGTAGCGGGAGCAAAGTCCTACGAGCAGTACTTC.

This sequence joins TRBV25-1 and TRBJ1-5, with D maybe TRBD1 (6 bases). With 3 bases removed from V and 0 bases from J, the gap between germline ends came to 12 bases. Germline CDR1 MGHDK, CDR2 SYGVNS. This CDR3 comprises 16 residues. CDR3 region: CASSDRGVLSNQPQHF. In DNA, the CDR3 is TGTGCCAGCAGTGACAGGGGCGTCCTTAGCAATCAGCCCCAGCATTTT.

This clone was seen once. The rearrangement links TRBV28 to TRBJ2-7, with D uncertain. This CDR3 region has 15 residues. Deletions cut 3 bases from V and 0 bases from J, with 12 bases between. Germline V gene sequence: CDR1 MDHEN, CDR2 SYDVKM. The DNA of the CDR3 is TGTGCCAGCAGTTTGATCACAGAATTCTCCTACGAGCAGTACTTC. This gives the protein CASSLITEFSYEQYF.

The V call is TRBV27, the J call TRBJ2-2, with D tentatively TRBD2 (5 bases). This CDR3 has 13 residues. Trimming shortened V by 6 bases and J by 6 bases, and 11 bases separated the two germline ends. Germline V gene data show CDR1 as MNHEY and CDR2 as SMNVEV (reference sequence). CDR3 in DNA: TGTGCCAGCAGACGCACGGGATCCGGGGAGCTGTTTTTT. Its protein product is CASRRTGSGELFF.

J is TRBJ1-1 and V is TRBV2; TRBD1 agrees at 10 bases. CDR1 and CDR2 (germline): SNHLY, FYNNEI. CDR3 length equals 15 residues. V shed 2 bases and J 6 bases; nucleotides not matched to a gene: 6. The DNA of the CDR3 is TGTGCCAGCAGTGAATTGGGACAGGGGCTTTCTGAAGCTTTCTTT. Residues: CASSELGQGLSEAFF.

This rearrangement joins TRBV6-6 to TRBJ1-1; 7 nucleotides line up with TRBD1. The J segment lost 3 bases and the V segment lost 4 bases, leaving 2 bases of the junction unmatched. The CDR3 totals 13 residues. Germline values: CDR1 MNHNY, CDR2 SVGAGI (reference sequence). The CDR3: CASSWQGDTEAFF. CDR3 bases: TGTGCCAGCAGTTGGCAGGGGGACACTGAAGCTTTCTTT.

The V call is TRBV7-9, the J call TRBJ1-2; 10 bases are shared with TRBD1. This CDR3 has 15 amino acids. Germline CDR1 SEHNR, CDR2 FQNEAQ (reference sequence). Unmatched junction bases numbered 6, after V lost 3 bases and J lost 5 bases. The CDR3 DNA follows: TGTGCCAGCAGCTTCGGGACAGGGGTTCGATATGGCTACACCTTC. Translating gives CASSFGTGVRYGYTF.